This T cell receptor beta chain was documented in a study of tumor T cells in aggressive B-cell lymphoma. In its sample, this clone was seen a few times. From germline, CDR1 is SGHRS and CDR2 YFSETQ. The CDR3 is 18 residues long. V shed 0 bases and J 0 bases; nucleotides not matched to a gene: 9. Only in-frame clones appear in the TCRdb table, and some are missing; sequencing was by immunoSEQ multiplex PCR. There are just over 6,500 clones in the sample; approximately 88% occur only once, and around 3.3% lies in the top ten. The receptor was derived from an adult with diffuse large B cell lymphoma. Some clones in this sample may be carry-over from other donors' samples. The specimen was tumor tissue. The chain carries TRBV5-1 and TRBJ2-7, with 10 bases matching TRBD2. Written as DNA, the CDR3 is TGCGCCAGCAGCTTGGTGGAACTAGCGGGACTTTTCTCCTACGAGCAGTACTTC. The encoded protein is CASSLVELAGLFSYEQYF.